This TCR beta chain appears in the sequencing data of a study of CD8 T cells in Susac syndrome. RNA, at about 0.5 to 1 ug, was reverse transcribed with random hexamers. Coverage of TCR beta CDR3 amplification by immunoSEQ multiplex PCR extended to 54 Vbeta and 13 Jbeta. TCRdb re-called the immunoSEQ multiplex PCR reads through MiXCR, storing one row per CDR3 protein. The repertoire includes tens of thousands of distinct CDR3 sequences, roughly 90% of them detected once, and roughly 0.49% sits in the top ten. TCR beta was sequenced from blood CD8+ and CD4+ T cells. Stable or active relapsing-remitting multiple sclerosis, untreated and meeting revised McDonald criteria, defined the controls. TEMRA cells were FACS-enriched and CD8+ and CD4+ T cells negatively isolated. CDR1 LGHNA and CDR2 YSLEER come from the germline V gene. The CDR3 region is 17 residues in length, termini included. As regards this clonotype: Because the CDR3's place on the DNA is in doubt, the DNA is left out and the CDR3 is given as listed by TCRdb.

The V and J genes are TRBV4-3 and TRBJ2-5; whether TRBD2, the table's D call, matches the DNA was not checked. The TCR comes from a human donor with multiple sclerosis. The sample was CD8+ T cells from PBMCs. The CDR3 loop is CASSQEVAGGAPTPAYF.